This TCR beta chain was identified in a study of CD8+CD57+ T cells in acquired aplastic anemia. Study overall: Quantities of DNA derived from sorted CD4+ and CD8+ cells averaged approximately 3.3 ug. Points from the study as a whole: Both patients and controls carried the same twenty-nine CD8+ CDR3 sequences.

An expansion of CD8+CD57+ cells by flow cytometry had been shown in patients chosen for sequencing. Every patient was diagnosed with severe acquired aplastic anemia. This clonotype showed up many times. Its antigen is still unknown. Genomic DNA provided the template from which TCR beta VDJ and CDR3 profiles were obtained. A single record per CDR3 protein comes from TCRdb applying MiXCR to the reads. Of around 500,000 distinct CDR3 sequences in the sample, about a third are singletons; the top ten hold around 0.82%. Germline V gene data show CDR1 as SNHLY and CDR2 as FYNNEI. The CDR3 is 15 amino acids. V lost 5 bases and J lost 4, with 15 bases in between.

This sequence joins TRBV2 and TRBJ1-3; D is unresolved. The TCR sequence derives from a human donor with aplastic anemia. The sample taken for sequencing was sorted CD4+, CD8+, or CD8+CD57+ T cells (not recorded which) from PBMCs. The CDR3 sequence: CASSPPAGRGNTIYF. CDR3 DNA: TGTGCCAGCAGTCCGCCTGCCGGGCGGGGAAACACCATATATTTT.